A single sample is the source of the 4 T cell receptor beta chains below, sequenced in a study of OX40 agonist ivuxolimab in advanced cancers. Generated by immunoSEQ multiplex PCR, the TCRdb table keeps only in-frame clones and is missing some. The sample yields about 48,000 clones, more than 75% seen once. The sequenced sample was CD4+ or CD8+ T cells sorted from blood, obtained in a trial of the OX40 agonist ivuxolimab. The source of these receptors is an adult with an advanced solid tumor such as melanoma, head and neck, liver or kidney cancer.

The V and J genes are TRBV2 and TRBJ1-3; the D gene is possibly TRBD1 (5 bases). CDR1 is SNHLY, CDR2 FYNNEI, per germline. The CDR3 runs 15 residues. V dropped 6 bases and J dropped 0 bases, with 12 bases sitting between them. CDR3 DNA sequence: TGTGCCAGCAGCGACAGTCCTAGCTCTGGAAACACCATATATTTT. Amino acid sequence: CASSDSPSSGNTIYF. Looking up the rest from reference TRBV2 and TRBJ1-3 gives the full variable domain: EPEVTQTPSHQVTQMGQEVILRCVPISNHLYFYWYRQILGQKVEFLVSFYNNEISEKSEIFDDQFSVERPDGSNFTLKIRSTKLEDSAMYFCASSDSPSSGNTIYFGEGSWLTVV.

The genes are TRBV9 and TRBJ1-1; the D gene is possibly TRBD1 (6 bases). V was pared by 6 bases and J by 2 bases, with 14 bases between. CDR3 length: 14 amino acids. Germline V gene data show CDR1 as SGDLS and CDR2 as YYNGEE. The CDR3 region is CASTSQGANTEAFF. The CDR3 nucleotides read TGTGCCAGCACCTCACAGGGCGCTAACACTGAAGCTTTCTTT. The whole variable domain, remainder taken from reference TRBV9 and TRBJ1-1, is DSGVTQTPKHLITATGQRVTLRCSPRSGDLSVYWYQQSLDQGLQFLIQYYNGEERAKGNILERFSAQQFPDLHSELNLSSLELGDSALYFCASTSQGANTEAFFGQGTRLTVV.

V and J are TRBV7-3 and TRBJ2-1, with a tentative D call TRBD2 (6 bases). V dropped 0 bases and J dropped 8 bases, with 17 bases sitting between them. This CDR3 contains 16 residues. Germline assignment: CDR1 SGHTA and CDR2 FQGTGA. The CDR3 reads CASSLTATPGEDEQFF. As DNA, the CDR3 is TGTGCCAGCAGCTTAACAGCCACTCCGGGAGAGGATGAGCAGTTCTTC.

This sequence joins TRBV7-9 and TRBJ2-2, with D tentatively TRBD1 (5 bases). The germline V gene has CDR1 SEHNR and CDR2 FQNEAQ (reference sequence). The CDR3 extends over 16 amino acids. Deletions cut 2 bases from V and 0 bases from J, with 10 bases between. The CDR3 coding sequence is TGTGCCAGCAGCTTAAGGGGATCGACGAACACCGGGGAGCTGTTTTTT. Amino acids: CASSLRGSTNTGELFF.